This T cell receptor beta chain comes out of a study of identical twins. This clonotype has a count of ten or more. The antigen is undetermined. Using its own MiXCR run on the 5' RACE reads, TCRdb lists one record per CDR3 protein. Of about 450,000 distinct CDR3 sequences listed, less than 20% are singletons. General observations from the study: A partial confounding effect on zero-insertion analyses could come from invariant MAIT and iNKT cells.

Sequencing was carried out using naive T cells sorted from blood. The sequence came from a man over 45 in good health.

The CDR3, as DNA: TGCAGTGCTAGGTCCCTAGGGGGCAGGGATGAAAAACTGTTTTTT. Translated, it gives CSARSLGGRDEKLFF. This chain connects TRBV20-1 to TRBJ1-4; 7 bases match TRBD1. The junction had 10 bases not matched to a gene; V was cut back by 3 bases and J by 6 bases. The CDR3 consists of 15 residues. Germline CDR1 DFQATT, CDR2 SNEGSKA (reference sequence).